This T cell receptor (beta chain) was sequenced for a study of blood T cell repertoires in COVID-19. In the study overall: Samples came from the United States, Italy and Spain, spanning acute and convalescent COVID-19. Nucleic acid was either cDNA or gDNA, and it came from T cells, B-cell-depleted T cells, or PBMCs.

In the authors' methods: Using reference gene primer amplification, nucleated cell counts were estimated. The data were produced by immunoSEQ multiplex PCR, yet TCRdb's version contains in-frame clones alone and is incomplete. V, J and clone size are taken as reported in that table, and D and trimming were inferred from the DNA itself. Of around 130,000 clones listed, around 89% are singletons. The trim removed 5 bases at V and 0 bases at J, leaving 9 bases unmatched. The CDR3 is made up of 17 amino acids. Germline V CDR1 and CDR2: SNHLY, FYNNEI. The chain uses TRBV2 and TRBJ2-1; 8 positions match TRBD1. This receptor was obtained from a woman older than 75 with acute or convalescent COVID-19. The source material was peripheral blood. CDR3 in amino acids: CASSSLGQAGSYNEQFF. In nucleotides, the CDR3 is TGTGCCAGCAGTTCCCTGGGACAGGCCGGCTCCTACAATGAGCAGTTCTTC.